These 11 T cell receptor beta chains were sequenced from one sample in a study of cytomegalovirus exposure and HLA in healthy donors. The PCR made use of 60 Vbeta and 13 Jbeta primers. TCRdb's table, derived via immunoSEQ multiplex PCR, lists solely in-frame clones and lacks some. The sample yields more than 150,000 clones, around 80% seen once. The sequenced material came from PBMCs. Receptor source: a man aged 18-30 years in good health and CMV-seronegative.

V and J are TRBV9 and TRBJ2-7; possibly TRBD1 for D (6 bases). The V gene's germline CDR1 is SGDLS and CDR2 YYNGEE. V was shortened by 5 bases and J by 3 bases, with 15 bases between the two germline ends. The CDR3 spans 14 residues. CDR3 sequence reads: CASRGQGRYYEQYF. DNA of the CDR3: TGTGCCAGCAGGGGGCAGGGGCGCTACTACGAGCAGTACTTC.

The DNA of the CDR3 is TGTGCCAGCAGCCCACAGGCAGGACTAGCGGGAGGGTACGAGCAGTACTTC. Its protein product is CASSPQAGLAGGYEQYF. V usage is TRBV7-6 and J usage is TRBJ2-7; TRBD2 matches at 15 bases. The V gene end was trimmed by 5 bases and the J gene end by 4 bases; junction bases not matched to a gene: 9. Germline assignment: CDR1 SGHVS and CDR2 FNYEAQ. This CDR3 is built from 17 residues.

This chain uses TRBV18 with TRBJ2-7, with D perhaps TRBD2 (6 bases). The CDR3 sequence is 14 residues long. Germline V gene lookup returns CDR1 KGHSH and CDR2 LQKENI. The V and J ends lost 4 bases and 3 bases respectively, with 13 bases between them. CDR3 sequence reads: CASSQGTGNYEQYF. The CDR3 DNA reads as TGTGCCAGCTCACAAGGGACTGGGAACTACGAGCAGTACTTC.

CDR3 DNA sequence: TGTGCCAGCAGGAGGGGACAGGGGGACACTGAAGCTTTCTTT. This gives the protein CASRRGQGDTEAFF. The J gene is TRBJ1-1, the V gene TRBV2, with 11 bases identical to TRBD1. J gave up 3 bases and V 6 bases, and 3 bases lay outside the gene matches. From germline, CDR1 is SNHLY and CDR2 FYNNEI. The CDR3 is 14 amino acids.

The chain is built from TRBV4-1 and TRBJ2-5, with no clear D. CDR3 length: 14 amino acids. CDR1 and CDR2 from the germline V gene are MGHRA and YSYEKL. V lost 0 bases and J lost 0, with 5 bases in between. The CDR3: CASSQDMYQETQYF. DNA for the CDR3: TGCGCCAGCAGCCAAGACATGTACCAAGAGACCCAGTACTTC.

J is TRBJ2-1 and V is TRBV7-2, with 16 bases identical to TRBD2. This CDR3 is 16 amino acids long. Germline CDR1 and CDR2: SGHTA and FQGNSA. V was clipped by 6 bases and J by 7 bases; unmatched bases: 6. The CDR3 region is CASRRGLAGGRNEQFF. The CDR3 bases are TGTGCCAGCAGAAGGGGACTAGCGGGGGGGCGGAATGAGCAGTTCTTC.

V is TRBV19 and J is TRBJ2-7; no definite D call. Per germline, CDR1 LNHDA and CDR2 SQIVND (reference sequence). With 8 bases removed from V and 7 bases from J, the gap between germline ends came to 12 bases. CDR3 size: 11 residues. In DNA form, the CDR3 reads TGTGCCAGTTCATCCCCCGCGGAGCAGTACTTC. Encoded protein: CASSSPAEQYF.

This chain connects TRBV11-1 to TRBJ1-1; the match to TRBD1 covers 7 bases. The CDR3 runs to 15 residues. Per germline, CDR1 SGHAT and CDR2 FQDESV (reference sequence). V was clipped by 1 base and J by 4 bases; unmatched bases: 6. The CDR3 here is CASSLGHRGGTEAFF. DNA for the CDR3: TGTGCCAGCAGCTTAGGGCACAGGGGCGGCACTGAAGCTTTCTTT.

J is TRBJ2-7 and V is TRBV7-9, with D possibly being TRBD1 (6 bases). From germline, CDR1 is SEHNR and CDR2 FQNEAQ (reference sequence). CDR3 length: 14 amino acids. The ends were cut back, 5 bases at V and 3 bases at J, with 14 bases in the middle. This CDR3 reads CASSPTGLFYEQYF. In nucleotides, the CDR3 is TGTGCCAGCAGCCCGACAGGTCTCTTCTACGAGCAGTACTTC.

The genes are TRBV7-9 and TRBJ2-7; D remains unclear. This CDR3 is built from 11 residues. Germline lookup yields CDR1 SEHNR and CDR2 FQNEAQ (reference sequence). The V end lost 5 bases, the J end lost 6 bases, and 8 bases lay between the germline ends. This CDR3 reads CASSGPSEQYF. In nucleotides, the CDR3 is TGTGCCAGCAGCGGCCCTTCCGAGCAGTACTTC.

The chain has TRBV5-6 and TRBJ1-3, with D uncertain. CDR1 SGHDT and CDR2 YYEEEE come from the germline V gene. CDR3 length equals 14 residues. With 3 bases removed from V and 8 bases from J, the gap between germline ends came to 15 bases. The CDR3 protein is CASSSTRTGDTIYF. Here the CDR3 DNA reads TGTGCCAGCAGCTCGACCCGGACGGGAGACACCATATATTTT. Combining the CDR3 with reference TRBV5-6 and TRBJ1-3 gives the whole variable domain DAGVTQSPTHLIKTRGQQVTLRCSPKSGHDTVSWYQQALGQGPQFIFQYYEEEERQRGNFPDRFSGHQFPNYSSELNVNALLLGDSALYLCASSSTRTGDTIYFGEGSWLTVV.